These 10 T cell receptor beta chains share one sample of origin, sequenced in a study of T cell responses to AZD1222 COVID-19 vaccine. The protocol was immunoSEQ multiplex PCR, while the TCRdb copy is restricted to in-frame clones and leaves out a portion. The sample gives approximately 94,000 clones, about 85% of which show up once; about 2% is in the top ten. Sequenced material: peripheral blood, taken on day 0 of AZD1222 vaccination. The source of these receptors is an adult in good health.

The chain carries TRBV19 and TRBJ2-7; D might be TRBD2 (6 bases). V shed 5 bases and J shed 0 bases, with 14 bases lying between them. Germline V gives CDR1 LNHDA, CDR2 SQIVND (reference sequence). The CDR3 totals 15 residues. CDR3 bases: TGTGCCAGTAGTGAGAGCGGGTTAAGCTCCTACGAGCAGTACTTC. Translation gives CASSESGLSSYEQYF.

This chain connects TRBV19 to TRBJ1-5, with 9 nucleotides matching TRBD1. CDR1 and CDR2 (germline): LNHDA, SQIVND (reference sequence). The CDR3 length is 16 residues. The V gene end was trimmed by 8 bases and the J gene end by 0 bases; junction bases not matched to a gene: 8. The CDR3 DNA sequence: TGTGCCAGTGTCCGGACAGGGGAGGGTAGCAATCAGCCCCAGCATTTT. This encodes CASVRTGEGSNQPQHF.

This clone was seen only once. The gene calls are TRBV19 and TRBJ2-5; D not certain. Trimming left V 3 bases short and J 4 bases short, with 12 bases between. Germline CDR1 and CDR2: LNHDA and SQIVND (reference sequence). The CDR3 totals 14 residues. In DNA form, the CDR3 reads TGTGCCAGTAGTATGGTTGGAAAGTCAGAGACCCAGTACTTC. Amino acid sequence: CASSMVGKSETQYF.

This chain connects TRBV4-1 to TRBJ2-7; 8 positions agree with TRBD1. The V segment lost 1 base and the J segment 5 bases; nucleotides outside the gene matches: 13. CDR1 is MGHRA and CDR2 is YSYEKL in the germline V gene. CDR3 length: 17 residues. The CDR3 sequence: CASSQGPAASGGDEQYF. CDR3 nucleotide sequence: TGCGCCAGCAGCCAAGGGCCCGCGGCGTCAGGGGGCGACGAGCAGTACTTC.

The rearrangement joins TRBV18 to TRBJ1-3, with 10 bases fitting TRBD1. The CDR3 sequence is 17 residues long. J was trimmed by 3 bases and V by 1 base; bases with no gene match: 6. Germline CDR1 and CDR2: KGHSH and LQKENI. CDR3 region: CASSPLTGTGDGNTIYF. DNA of the CDR3: TGTGCCAGCTCACCACTAACCGGGACAGGGGATGGAAACACCATATATTTT. Full variable domain (outside the CDR3, taken from reference TRBV18 and TRBJ1-3): NAGVMQNPRHLVRRRGQEARLRCSPMKGHSHVYWYRQLPEEGLKFMVYLQKENIIDESGMPKERFSAEFPKEGPSILRIQQVVRGDSAAYFCASSPLTGTGDGNTIYFGEGSWLTVV.

The chain carries TRBV6-5 and TRBJ2-6; D gene uncertain. Deletions cut 6 bases from V and 2 bases from J, with 5 bases between. CDR3 length: 13 amino acids. Germline V gene sequence: CDR1 MNHEY, CDR2 SVGAGI. CDR3 amino acids: CASRGPGANVLTF. The CDR3 DNA is TGTGCCAGCAGGGGCCCTGGGGCCAACGTCCTGACTTTC.

The chain joins TRBV27 to TRBJ1-5, with no clear D. V shed 5 bases and J shed 6 bases, with 17 bases lying between them. CDR1 MNHEY and CDR2 SMNVEV come from the germline V gene (reference sequence). The CDR3 contains 15 residues. The CDR3 DNA is TGTGCCAGCAGTCCCGATCCAAGACGGGGTCAGCCCCAGCATTTT. Protein product: CASSPDPRRGQPQHF.

This clone rates as medium-sized. This sequence joins TRBV11-2 and TRBJ1-1, with 7 bases fitting TRBD1. The CDR3 loop spans 14 amino acids. V trimming: 5 bases; J trimming: 4 bases; junction bases outside the gene matches: 7. Germline V lookup: CDR1 SGHAT, CDR2 FQNNGV. The CDR3 nucleotides read TGTGCCAGCAGCCGAGGGGGCCGGAGCACTGAAGCTTTCTTT. Translation: CASSRGGRSTEAFF.

The chain uses TRBV18 and TRBJ2-5; D is uncertain. The CDR3 runs 13 residues. V was shortened by 8 bases and J by 2 bases, with 12 bases between the two germline ends. Per germline, CDR1 KGHSH and CDR2 LQKENI. The CDR3 DNA follows: TGTGCCAGCACCTACACCTCTCAAGAGACCCAGTACTTC. This translates into CASTYTSQETQYF.

V gene TRBV18 combines with J gene TRBJ1-6; D might be TRBD1 (5 bases). Germline V gene lookup returns CDR1 KGHSH and CDR2 LQKENI. CDR3 length equals 15 residues. V lost 3 bases and J lost 10, with 16 bases in between. In nucleotides, the CDR3 is TGTGCCAGCTCACCCGAAAATCAGGGTTGGTCACCCCTCCACTTT. Translation gives CASSPENQGWSPLHF.